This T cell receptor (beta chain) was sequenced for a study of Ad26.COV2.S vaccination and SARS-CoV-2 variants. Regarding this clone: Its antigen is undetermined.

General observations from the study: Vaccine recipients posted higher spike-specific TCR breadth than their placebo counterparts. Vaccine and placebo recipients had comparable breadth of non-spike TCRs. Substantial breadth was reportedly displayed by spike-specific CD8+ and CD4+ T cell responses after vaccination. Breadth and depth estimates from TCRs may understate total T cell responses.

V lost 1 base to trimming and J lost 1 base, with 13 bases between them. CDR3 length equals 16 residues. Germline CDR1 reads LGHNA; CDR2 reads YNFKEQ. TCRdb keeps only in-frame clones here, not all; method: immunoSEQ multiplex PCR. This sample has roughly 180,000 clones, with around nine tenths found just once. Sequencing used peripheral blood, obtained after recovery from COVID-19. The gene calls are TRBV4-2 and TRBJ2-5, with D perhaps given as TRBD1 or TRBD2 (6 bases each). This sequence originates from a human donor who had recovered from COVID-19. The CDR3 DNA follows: TGTGCCAGCAGCCAAGTCGGTAGGGGGGCCCAAGAGACCCAGTACTTC. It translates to CASSQVGRGAQETQYF.